Following are 22 T cell receptor beta chains from one sample sequenced in a study of T cell changes during pregnancy in multiple sclerosis. Method: immunoSEQ multiplex PCR; TCRdb's copy keeps in-frame clones and lacks some. The profile covers around 50,000 clones, with 80% to 90% appearing a single time and 5.3% taken by the ten largest. The specimen sequenced was peripheral blood from another person, used as feeder cells. These receptors came from a human donor whose cells served as feeder cells for cultures in a pregnancy study.

This clone appeared a single time. The chain is built from TRBV6-5 and TRBJ2-7, with D hard to call. Deletions cut 2 bases from V and 0 bases from J, with 5 bases between. The germline V gene encodes CDR1 MNHEY and CDR2 SVGAGI. The CDR3 is 13 residues long. CDR3 sequence reads: CASSYALSYEQYF. CDR3 sequence (DNA): TGTGCCAGCAGTTACGCCCTCTCCTACGAGCAGTACTTC.

The chain uses TRBV5-1 and TRBJ2-1; TRBD2 matches at 8 bases. The V and J ends lost 0 bases and 5 bases, in that order; junction bases with no gene match: 10. Germline V gene lookup returns CDR1 SGHRS and CDR2 YFSETQ. The CDR3 has 17 amino acids. The CDR3, as DNA: TGCGCCAGCAGCTTGGGCCTGGCGGGGGGCCTCGACAATGAGCAGTTCTTC. This codes for CASSLGLAGGLDNEQFF.

The chain recombines TRBV4-3 with TRBJ1-3, with unresolved D. The CDR3 spans 16 residues. Germline lookup yields CDR1 LGHNA and CDR2 YSLEER. Between the trimmed V and J ends, which lost 6 bases and 0 bases, there was a span of 15 bases. CDR3 nucleotides: TGCGCCAGCAGTCACACGGAGGGAGCCTCTGGAAACACCATATATTTT. Protein sequence: CASSHTEGASGNTIYF.

The V call is TRBV30, the J call TRBJ1-5, with D possibly matching TRBD1 (5 bases). The germline V and J ends were trimmed by 2 bases and 8 bases, with 19 bases remaining between them. The CDR3 has 15 residues. The germline CDR1 and CDR2 sequences are GTSNPN and SVGIG (reference sequence). DNA for the CDR3: TGTGCCTGGAGTTTCGGCAGGGTCGGAGCAGAGCCCCAGCATTTT. Protein product: CAWSFGRVGAEPQHF.

V gene TRBV6-1 combines with J gene TRBJ1-6; a weak D match, TRBD1 (5 bases). This CDR3 is built from 13 residues. The V and J ends lost 6 bases and 10 bases respectively, with 13 bases between them. Germline CDR1 reads MNHNS; CDR2 reads SASEGT. The CDR3 sequence is CASRAGKGSPLHF. The DNA for the CDR3 is TGTGCCAGCAGGGCAGGGAAAGGATCACCCCTCCACTTT.

The J gene is TRBJ1-3, the V gene TRBV30, with no clear D. Germline CDR1 is GTSNPN and CDR2 is SVGIG (reference sequence). The length of the CDR3 is 14 residues. The V and J ends lost 2 bases and 4 bases respectively, with 12 bases between them. The CDR3 bases are TGTGCCTGGAGTATACCCCCCGGGGGAAACACCATATATTTT. Amino acid sequence: CAWSIPPGGNTIYF.

The J gene is TRBJ1-4, the V gene TRBV15; D gene ambiguous. Germline CDR1 is LNHNV and CDR2 is YYDKDF (reference sequence). V dropped 9 bases and J dropped 6 bases, with 26 bases sitting between them. CDR3 length equals 17 residues. CDR3 DNA: TGTGCCACTAGGGTCGTTTCCCCAGGTGGGCGGGATGAAAAACTGTTTTTT. It specifies CATRVVSPGGRDEKLFF.

The chain uses TRBV23-1 and TRBJ2-7; the match to TRBD1 covers 7 bases. TRBV23-1 is sorted into the ORF group, with uncertain function. The trim removed 11 bases at V and 3 bases at J, leaving 10 bases unmatched. This CDR3 region has 13 residues. CDR3 bases: TGCGCCCCCGGTACGGGACAGAACTACGAGCAGTACTTC. Protein sequence: CAPGTGQNYEQYF.

The DNA for the CDR3 is TGTGCCAGCAGCTTAGATGCCCTGGGGGAGACCCAGTACTTC. Translated: CASSLDALGETQYF. The chain links TRBV11-2 to TRBJ2-5, with no clear D. Germline CDR1 and CDR2: SGHAT and FQNNGV. The CDR3 spans 14 residues. V gave up 0 bases and J gave up 5 bases, with 10 bases separating them.

The gene calls are TRBV14 and TRBJ1-1; D gene uncertain. This CDR3 region has 15 residues. Trimming took 0 bases from V and 1 from J, leaving 9 bases between them. In germline, CDR1 is SGHDN, CDR2 FVKESK. The CDR3 sequence: CASSQEAAGNTEAFF. CDR3 nucleotides: TGTGCCAGCAGCCAAGAGGCGGCGGGGAACACTGAAGCTTTCTTT.

The chain joins TRBV27 to TRBJ1-5, with unresolved D. Deletions cut 4 bases from V and 9 bases from J, with 13 bases between. The CDR3 sequence is 13 residues long. Germline loops: CDR1 MNHEY, CDR2 SMNVEV (reference sequence). CDR3 protein: CASSWVAEGPQHF. The CDR3 DNA is TGTGCCAGCAGTTGGGTAGCGGAGGGGCCCCAGCATTTT.

The chain has TRBV6-6 and TRBJ2-7; 8 bases are a match to TRBD1. The CDR3 extends over 16 amino acids. Germline V gives CDR1 MNHNY, CDR2 SVGAGI (reference sequence). J lost 1 base, V lost 4 bases, and 9 bases had no gene match. The CDR3 DNA follows: TGTGCCAGCAGTTCCGGAGGACAGGGACCATCCTACGAGCAGTACTTC. Its protein product is CASSSGGQGPSYEQYF.

The rearrangement uses TRBV4-3 and TRBJ2-1; the D gene is possibly TRBD1 (6 bases). V lost 0 bases, J lost 2 bases, and 14 bases lay in between. The CDR3 extends over 17 amino acids. Germline V CDR1 and CDR2: LGHNA, YSLEER. DNA for the CDR3: TGCGCCAGCAGCCAAGATCCGCCACAGGGAGCCTACAATGAGCAGTTCTTC. This translates into CASSQDPPQGAYNEQFF.

This chain joins TRBV4-3 and TRBJ2-1, with 12 bases fitting TRBD2. Germline V gene data show CDR1 as LGHNA and CDR2 as YSLEER. J gave up 9 bases and V 1 base, and 4 bases lay outside the gene matches. The CDR3 is 15 residues long. The chain's CDR3 is CASSQASGGDGEQFF. The CDR3 DNA sequence: TGCGCCAGCAGCCAAGCTAGCGGGGGGGATGGTGAGCAGTTCTTC.

V and J are TRBV15 and TRBJ2-1, with a tentative D call TRBD2 (6 bases). This CDR3 contains 16 residues. Deletions cut 1 base from V and 0 bases from J, with 10 bases between. Germline lookup yields CDR1 LNHNV and CDR2 YYDKDF (reference sequence). The CDR3 loop is CATSRGGGASYNEQFF. The CDR3, as DNA: TGTGCCACCAGCAGAGGGGGCGGGGCCTCCTACAATGAGCAGTTCTTC.

The chain employs TRBV6-1 and TRBJ2-3; D is perhaps TRBD1 (5 bases). Germline loops: CDR1 MNHNS, CDR2 SASEGT. The CDR3 has 13 residues. V was trimmed by 2 bases and J by 8 bases, leaving 11 bases between them. DNA of the CDR3: TGTGCCAGCAGTGAACTAGGGGAAGGTACGCAGTATTTT. Translation: CASSELGEGTQYF.

V usage is TRBV5-4 and J usage is TRBJ2-7, with D possibly matching TRBD2 (6 bases). V was shortened by 0 bases and J by 6 bases, with 13 bases between the two germline ends. Germline-derived CDR1 and CDR2 are SGHNT and YYREEE (reference sequence). This CDR3 has 14 amino acids. The CDR3 loop is CASSLAGTGTEQYF. Written as DNA, the CDR3 is TGTGCCAGCAGCTTGGCCGGGACTGGGACCGAGCAGTACTTC.

The chain couples TRBV5-1 to TRBJ1-2, with D unclear. Trimming left V 5 bases short and J 7 bases short, with 12 bases between. This CDR3 is 12 amino acids long. Germline lookup yields CDR1 SGHRS and CDR2 YFSETQ. CDR3 DNA: TGCGCCAGCAGGGGTGGGATACGTGGCTACACCTTC. This sequence encodes CASRGGIRGYTF.

This sequence joins TRBV7-6 and TRBJ1-1; 8 bases line up with TRBD1. The CDR3 length is 14 residues. CDR1 and CDR2 from the germline V gene are SGHVS and FNYEAQ. The V and J ends lost 5 bases and 1 base, in that order; junction bases with no gene match: 3. CDR3 loop: CASSTGTGNTEAFF. CDR3 coding DNA: TGTGCCAGCAGCACCGGGACAGGGAACACTGAAGCTTTCTTT.

This chain connects TRBV27 to TRBJ1-5; 7 bases match TRBD1. The CDR3 runs 21 residues. J gave up 0 bases and V 5 bases, and 22 bases lay outside the gene matches. CDR1 and CDR2 (germline): MNHEY, SMNVEV (reference sequence). The CDR3 DNA is TGTGCCAGCAGTCCGAAAAAAGGGACCGGGACAGCCTACAATAGCAATCAGCCCCAGCATTTT. It translates to CASSPKKGTGTAYNSNQPQHF.

The chain carries TRBV6-1 and TRBJ2-2; a weak D match, TRBD1 (5 bases). The germline gives CDR1 MNHNS, CDR2 SASEGT. This CDR3 is built from 15 residues. V lost 10 bases, J lost 1 base, and 16 bases lay in between. DNA of the CDR3: TGTGCCATCAGGGTTGGGCAGAGGAACACCGGGGAGCTGTTTTTT. Translating gives CAIRVGQRNTGELFF.

This clone was seen only once. The genes are TRBV5-1 and TRBJ1-1, with a tentative D call TRBD1 (5 bases). Germline CDR1 is SGHRS and CDR2 is YFSETQ. V was clipped by 7 bases and J by 0 bases, with 16 bases between them. This CDR3 is 15 amino acids long. CDR3 amino acids: CASLPWTDMNTEAFF. The CDR3 coding sequence is TGCGCCAGCCTACCATGGACGGACATGAACACTGAAGCTTTCTTT. Using reference TRBV5-1 and TRBJ1-1 for the parts outside the CDR3, the full variable domain is KAGVTQTPRYLIKTRGQQVTLSCSPISGHRSVSWYQQTPGQGLQFLFEYFSETQRNKGNFPGRFSGRQFSNSRSEMNVSTLELGDSALYLCASLPWTDMNTEAFFGQGTRLTVV.